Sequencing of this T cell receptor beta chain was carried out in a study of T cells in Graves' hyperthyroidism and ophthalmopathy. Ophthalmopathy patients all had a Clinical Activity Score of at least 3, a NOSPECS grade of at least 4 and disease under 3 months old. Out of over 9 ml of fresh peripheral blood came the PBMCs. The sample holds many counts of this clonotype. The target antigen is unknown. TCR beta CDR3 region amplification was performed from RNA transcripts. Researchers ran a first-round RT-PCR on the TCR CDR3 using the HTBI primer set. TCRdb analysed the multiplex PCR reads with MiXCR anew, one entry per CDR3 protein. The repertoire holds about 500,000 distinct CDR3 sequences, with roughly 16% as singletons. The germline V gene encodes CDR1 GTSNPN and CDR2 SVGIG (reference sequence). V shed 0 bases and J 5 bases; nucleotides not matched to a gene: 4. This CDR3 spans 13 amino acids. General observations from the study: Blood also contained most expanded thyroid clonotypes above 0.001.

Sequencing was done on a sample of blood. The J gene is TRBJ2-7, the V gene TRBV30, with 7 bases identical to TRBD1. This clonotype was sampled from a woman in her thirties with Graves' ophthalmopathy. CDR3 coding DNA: TGTGCCTGGAGTGTAGAGGGGGCAGACGAGCAGTACTTC. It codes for CAWSVEGADEQYF.